This T cell receptor beta chain is from a study of blood T cell repertoires in COVID-19 (TCRdb year 2020). For the wider study: Samples covering the acute and convalescent phases of COVID-19 were provided by collaborators in the United States, Italy and Spain. The prospective study material was composed of cDNA or gDNA derived from T cells, B-cell-depleted T cells, or PBMCs. Subjects who had been exposed to COVID-19, were actively infected with it, or had recovered from it provided the deeply sampled blood TCRbeta repertoires that made up the dataset. The repertoires were released in a freely available public database intended as a resource for research on the immune response to SARS-CoV-2. The samples were drawn from two sources: the first 160 participants of the ongoing ImmuneRACE study, and 1,254 subjects contributed by 6 global collaborators. The sample metadata nearly always contained a de-identified subject ID, COVID-19 status, age in years and sex. Where HLA class I and class II types were available, the types were taken from metadata supplied by the sample provider, not from assay-based typing. Results the study describes overall, beyond this receptor: How much clinical and demographic metadata was included differed by source and by participant, and the metadata was provided uncurated.

V gives up 5 bases and J gives up 2 bases, and the segment between their germline ends measures 18 bases. The CDR3 spans 17 residues, from the cysteine through the phenylalanine. The DNA shown is the 51-base CDR3, in frame from base 1. Via the germline V gene, CDR1 is SGHTA and CDR2 FQGTGA. TCRbeta CDR3 regions were amplified from genomic DNA by means of the immunoSEQ Assay, a bias-controlled multiplex PCR. The original methods were these. Nucleated cell counts per sample were estimated from amplification of reference gene primers within the assay. To quantify the absolute abundance of each unique TCRbeta CDR3 rearrangement, sequence reads were collapsed and filtered. Productive Simpson clonality was computed per sample as the square root of Simpson's diversity index over productive rearrangements. TCRdb limited this immuneACCESS table to in-frame rearrangements with V and J called. A share of clones is missing; checked studies link under half to unresolved V genes, and the rest is unexplained. From that table come the V and J calls and clone size; the DNA was used to work out D and trimming. Within this sample are over 40,000 clones, with 90% to 95% of them counted one time only. In total, the top ten clones hold 8.5% to 10% of the sample.

Collaborating institutions collected whole blood in K2EDTA tubes following their own protocols. For TCRbeta analysis, collaborators shipped samples in one of three forms: frozen whole blood, isolated PBMCs, or DNA extracted from either of those sample types. For this clone: Its antigen is still unknown. No base quality values were provided; no much bigger clone lies one nucleotide off.

The chain is encoded by TRBV7-3 joined to TRBJ2-2, with a weak D call of TRBD2 (5 bases match). This TCR was recovered from a woman older than 75 with acute or convalescent COVID-19. The sequencing sample was made of peripheral blood. The DNA reads TGTGCCAGCAGCCACCCGGCCTCTAGCCCTAACACCGGGGAGCTGTTTTTT. Its product reads: CASSHPASSPNTGELFF.